Following are 30 T cell receptor beta chains from one sample sequenced in a study of T cell repertoires in cytomegalovirus infection. TCRdb re-called the reads with MiXCR, one entry per CDR3 protein. The sample lists about 83,000 distinct CDR3 sequences; more than 20% were seen once. Their target antigens are unknown. Sequenced material: CD8+ T cells from cultured PBMCs, taken from culture after CMV antigen stimulation. Receptor source: a human donor in good health (CMV status not recorded). Some clones in this sample may be carry-over from other donors' samples.

This clonotype was picked up a small number of times. This chain connects TRBV2 to TRBJ2-7; D may match TRBD1 or TRBD2 (6 bases each). Germline loops: CDR1 SNHLY, CDR2 FYNNEI. V shed 8 bases and J shed 2 bases, with 25 bases lying between them. This CDR3 is built from 17 residues. CDR3: CASYDNGGQIRAYEQYF. The CDR3 DNA reads as TGTGCCAGCTACGACAACGGGGGACAAATCAGAGCCTACGAGCAGTACTTC.

J is TRBJ2-5 and V is TRBV7-9, with 7 positions matching TRBD1. The V gene end was trimmed by 6 bases and the J gene end by 5 bases; junction bases not matched to a gene: 24. The CDR3 extends over 19 amino acids. The germline CDR1 and CDR2 sequences are SEHNR and FQNEAQ (reference sequence). CDR3: CASRSTPGGSTGVGETQYF. The DNA for the CDR3 is TGTGCCAGCAGGTCGACCCCCGGCGGGTCTACAGGGGTAGGGGAGACCCAGTACTTC. Looking up the rest from reference TRBV7-9 and TRBJ2-5 gives the full variable domain: DTGVSQNPRHKITKRGQNVTFRCDPISEHNRLYWYRQTLGQGPEFLTYFQNEAQLEKSRLLSDRFSAERPKGSFSTLEIQRTEQGDSAMYLCASRSTPGGSTGVGETQYFGPGTRLLVL.

The chain is built from TRBV10-2 and TRBJ2-1; 7 bases fit TRBD2. This CDR3 has 16 residues. The V gene's germline CDR1 is WSHSY and CDR2 SAAADI. The ends lost 6 bases at V and 3 bases at J; junction bases unmatched: 11. The CDR3 spells CASRSSGAEGYNEQFF. DNA for the CDR3: TGCGCCAGCAGATCCAGCGGGGCGGAGGGCTACAATGAGCAGTTCTTC.

The CDR3 DNA follows: TGTGCCAGCAGCCCAAAAGACTATGAGGGAGCCGACTTATACGAGCAGTACTTC. This gives the protein CASSPKDYEGADLYEQYF. This sequence joins TRBV11-1 and TRBJ2-7; the D gene is possibly TRBD2 (5 bases). V shed 5 bases and J shed 4 bases, with 27 bases lying between them. This CDR3 has 18 amino acids. Germline V gene data show CDR1 as SGHAT and CDR2 as FQDESV (reference sequence).

The rearrangement joins TRBV28 to TRBJ1-2, with TRBD1 matching over 8 bases. The CDR3 is 15 amino acids. V shed 5 bases and J 2 bases; nucleotides not matched to a gene: 7. Germline values: CDR1 MDHEN, CDR2 SYDVKM. The CDR3 loop is CASSLPTGANYGYTF. The CDR3 DNA reads TGTGCCAGCAGTCTCCCGACAGGGGCGAACTATGGCTACACCTTC.

The rearrangement links TRBV27 to TRBJ2-3; D is unclear. This CDR3 contains 15 residues. Germline lookup yields CDR1 MNHEY and CDR2 SMNVEV (reference sequence). V gave up 6 bases and J gave up 2 bases, with 15 bases separating them. In DNA, the CDR3 is TGTGCCAGCAGGACTTTGAACACCTTCACAGATACGCAGTATTTT. Translated, it gives CASRTLNTFTDTQYF.

This clonotype was observed a handful of times. The V call is TRBV5-1, the J call TRBJ2-2; 11 bases are a match to TRBD2. Trimming cost V 3 bases and J 0 bases; bases outside gene matches: 4. Germline V gene sequence: CDR1 SGHRS, CDR2 YFSETQ. The CDR3 has 17 amino acids. The CDR3 loop reads CASSSSSGGSNTGELFF. The CDR3 DNA follows: TGCGCCAGCAGCTCATCTAGCGGGGGGTCGAACACCGGGGAGCTGTTTTTT.

The chain uses TRBV9 and TRBJ2-2; D call uncertain. This CDR3 has 17 amino acids. Germline CDR1 reads SGDLS; CDR2 reads YYNGEE. The V gene lost 3 bases and the J gene lost 1 base, with 16 bases spanning the gap. CDR3 protein: CASSAHSSPRNTGELFF. The CDR3 DNA reads TGTGCCAGCAGCGCACACAGCTCTCCAAGGAACACCGGGGAGCTGTTTTTT. The full variable domain, completed using reference TRBV9 and TRBJ2-2, is DSGVTQTPKHLITATGQRVTLRCSPRSGDLSVYWYQQSLDQGLQFLIQYYNGEERAKGNILERFSAQQFPDLHSELNLSSLELGDSALYFCASSAHSSPRNTGELFFGEGSRLTVL.

This clonotype occurred many times. The genes are TRBV7-8 and TRBJ1-3; D is unresolved. The length of the CDR3 is 13 residues. Trimming removed 4 bases at V and 0 bases at J, with 4 bases between. Germline V lookup: CDR1 SGHVS, CDR2 FQNEAQ. The CDR3 sequence: CASSSNSGNTIYF. The DNA of the CDR3 is TGTGCCAGCAGCTCAAACTCTGGAAACACCATATATTTT.

This clonotype was counted ten times or more. The rearrangement links TRBV7-8 to TRBJ2-3, with D perhaps TRBD2 (5 bases). V lost 0 bases to trimming and J lost 3 bases, with 19 bases between them. This CDR3 region has 18 residues. Germline-derived CDR1 and CDR2 are SGHVS and FQNEAQ. This CDR3 reads CASSLASNTGLRTDTQYF. The DNA of the CDR3 is TGTGCCAGCAGCTTAGCCTCCAACACGGGATTACGAACAGATACGCAGTATTTT.

V usage is TRBV12-3 or TRBV12-4 and J usage is TRBJ2-3; TRBD1 aligns across 7 bases. The CDR3 is 14 residues long. Trimming cost V 3 bases and J 2 bases; bases outside gene matches: 2. The CDR3: CASSLTGPTDTQYF. CDR3 in DNA: TGTGCCAGCAGTTTGACAGGGCCCACAGATACGCAGTATTTT.

This clonotype was recorded a few times. The chain has TRBV6-2 or TRBV6-3 and TRBJ2-7; TRBD2 matches 8 bases. Germline V gene data show CDR1 as MNHEY and CDR2 as SVGEGT. The CDR3 loop spans 18 amino acids. After removal of 1 base from V and 1 base from J, the junction contained 12 bases not matched to a gene. This chain's CDR3 is CASSYLPSGLARSYEQYF. Written as DNA, the CDR3 is TGTGCCAGCAGTTACTTGCCCTCCGGACTAGCAAGATCCTACGAGCAGTACTTC.

V and J are TRBV12-5 and TRBJ2-7, with D possibly being TRBD1 (5 bases). Trimming shortened V by 9 bases and J by 6 bases, and 24 bases separated the two germline ends. The length of the CDR3 is 15 residues. The germline gives CDR1 LGHNT, CDR2 FRNRAP. The CDR3 nucleotides are TGTGCTAGCCGCCCACTCAGGGTGGAGTTCAGCGAGCAGTACTTC. It translates to CASRPLRVEFSEQYF.

The chain couples TRBV7-9 to TRBJ1-2; TRBD1 might be the D (6 bases). Trimming removed 4 bases at V and 0 bases at J, with 15 bases between. CDR1 is SEHNR, CDR2 FQNEAQ, per germline (reference sequence). This CDR3 has 16 amino acids. CDR3 loop: CASSSNLGASNYGYTF. CDR3 DNA: TGTGCCAGCAGCTCGAACTTGGGGGCGTCTAACTATGGCTACACCTTC.

Of note for this clonotype: Its ends do not fully match the called genes, so a read error is possible. CDR3 protein: CANSQPPRSSYNSPLHF. The CDR3, as DNA: TGCGCCAACAGTCAACCCCCCAGAAGCTCCTATAATTCACCCCTCCACTTT. The chain carries TRBV23-1 and TRBJ1-6; no clear D gene. TRBV23-1 is marked as an open reading frame, function uncertain. This CDR3 contains 17 residues.

The chain employs TRBV4-1 and TRBJ2-1; tentative D call: TRBD2 (5 bases). The CDR3 covers 17 residues. Germline CDR1 MGHRA, CDR2 YSYEKL. The germline V and J ends were trimmed by 0 bases and 0 bases, with 12 bases remaining between them. CDR3 protein: CASSQDPADSSYNEQFF. CDR3 DNA: TGCGCCAGCAGCCAAGATCCAGCGGATAGCTCCTACAATGAGCAGTTCTTC.

The chain employs TRBV6-1 and TRBJ2-7, with D possibly TRBD2 on 5 matching bases. The V gene's germline CDR1 is MNHNS and CDR2 SASEGT. V gave up 7 bases and J gave up 1 base, with 11 bases separating them. The CDR3 has 13 amino acids. In DNA, the CDR3 is TGTGCCAGCAACTGGGGAGAATCCTACGAGCAGTACTTC. It yields the protein CASNWGESYEQYF.

This clonotype was observed many times. The genes are TRBV6-1 and TRBJ1-6, with unresolved D. V was pared by 5 bases and J by 8 bases, with 7 bases between. CDR1 MNHNS and CDR2 SASEGT come from the germline V gene. This CDR3 is 12 amino acids long. The CDR3 loop reads CASSTGDSPLHF. The DNA for the CDR3 is TGTGCCAGCAGTACCGGGGATTCACCCCTCCACTTT.

The chain combines TRBV28 with TRBJ2-7; D possibly matches TRBD1 or TRBD2 (5 bases each). The CDR3 covers 13 residues. With 5 bases removed from V and 5 bases from J, the gap between germline ends came to 13 bases. Germline V gene lookup returns CDR1 MDHEN and CDR2 SYDVKM. CDR3 nucleotides: TGTGCCAGCAGTCGGGCAGGGCGGGACGAGCAGTACTTC. Its protein product is CASSRAGRDEQYF.

This clonotype was counted between two and nine times. The gene calls are TRBV28 and TRBJ2-1; either TRBD1 or TRBD2 may supply D (5 bases each). The CDR3 has 13 amino acids. Germline V CDR1 and CDR2: MDHEN, SYDVKM. The V and J ends lost 10 bases and 7 bases respectively, with 17 bases between them. The CDR3 nucleotides are TGTGCCACCACAGGACTCGCTTCTAATGAGCAGTTCTTC. Translation: CATTGLASNEQFF.

As to this clonotype: The junction shows a germline mismatch at one end, possibly a read error. The rearrangement links TRBV4-3 to TRBJ1-5; 7 positions agree with TRBD1. This CDR3 has 15 amino acids. CDR1 and CDR2 from the germline V gene are LGHNA and YSLEER. The DNA of the CDR3 is TGCGCCGGCAGCCAGGAAGACAGGGAGGGCCAGCCCCAGCATTTT. This codes for CAGSQEDREGQPQHF.

The table lists this clonotype with many counts. The chain uses TRBV6-6 and TRBJ1-2; D remains unclear. The germline V and J ends were trimmed by 6 bases and 8 bases, with 25 bases remaining between them. The V gene's germline CDR1 is MNHNY and CDR2 SVGAGI (reference sequence). This CDR3 has 16 amino acids. In DNA form, the CDR3 reads TGTGCCAGCAGATCCTATGACCTCTCCCTACAAAAGGGCTACACCTTC. It translates to CASRSYDLSLQKGYTF.

This clonotype was counted ten times or more. The chain joins TRBV7-8 to TRBJ1-2; a weak D match, TRBD1 (6 bases). Germline V gene sequence: CDR1 SGHVS, CDR2 FQNEAQ. Trimming left V 5 bases short and J 8 bases short, with 18 bases between. The CDR3 sequence is 14 residues long. For the CDR3, the DNA is TGTGCCAGCAGCGAACACCGGGGGGCGGACGGCTACACCTTC. It codes for CASSEHRGADGYTF.

The genes are TRBV4-1 and TRBJ2-1; no definite D call. CDR3 length: 14 amino acids. Germline values: CDR1 MGHRA, CDR2 YSYEKL. V lost 0 bases and J 8 bases, leaving 11 bases between the germline ends. The DNA for the CDR3 is TGCGCCAGCAGCCAAGAGGTAGAAGGGTATGAGCAGTTCTTC. It encodes CASSQEVEGYEQFF.

This clonotype was detected a few times. V usage is TRBV11-2 and J usage is TRBJ1-5; no reliable D call. This CDR3 spans 15 amino acids. Germline assignment: CDR1 SGHAT and CDR2 FQNNGV. V was pared by 0 bases and J by 4 bases, with 10 bases between. The CDR3 DNA reads TGTGCCAGCAGCTTAGATCACGGTCGAAATCAGCCCCAGCATTTT. Translated: CASSLDHGRNQPQHF.

This clonotype has a handful of counts. The chain joins TRBV9 to TRBJ2-1; TRBD2 matches 7 bases. The trim removed 0 bases at V and 7 bases at J, leaving 10 bases unmatched. The germline V gene has CDR1 SGDLS and CDR2 YYNGEE. This CDR3 region has 16 residues. CDR3 loop: CASSVGGGTAGNEQFF. CDR3 DNA: TGTGCCAGCAGCGTAGGGGGAGGGACGGCAGGAAATGAGCAGTTCTTC.

The chain carries TRBV9 and TRBJ1-1; D remains ambiguous. V lost 3 bases and J lost 8, with 11 bases in between. The CDR3 runs 12 residues. The germline V gene encodes CDR1 SGDLS and CDR2 YYNGEE. CDR3 coding DNA: TGTGCCAGCAGCGGTAGTAGCGGGGAAGCTTTCTTT. Protein: CASSGSSGEAFF.

This clonotype was detected only a few times. The chain couples TRBV30 to TRBJ2-5; 8 bases line up with TRBD1. Germline V gene data show CDR1 as GTSNPN and CDR2 as SVGIG (reference sequence). The trim removed 1 base at V and 5 bases at J, leaving 6 bases unmatched. The CDR3 has 14 residues. The CDR3 bases are TGTGCCTGGAGTGGGACAGGGTTTTGGGAGACCCAGTACTTC. Its protein is CAWSGTGFWETQYF.

This clonotype has ten or more counts. This sequence joins TRBV24-1 and TRBJ2-1; tentative D call: TRBD1 (5 bases). Trimming cost V 0 bases and J 8 bases, with 16 bases left between them. The CDR3 consists of 16 residues. The V gene's germline CDR1 is KGHDR and CDR2 SFDVKD. The CDR3 here is CATSDLRQGRSDEQFF. DNA of the CDR3: TGTGCCACCAGTGATTTGCGGCAGGGAAGATCCGATGAGCAGTTCTTC.

The V gene is TRBV2, the J gene TRBJ2-3; D ambiguous. With 9 bases removed from V and 1 base from J, the gap between germline ends came to 20 bases. This CDR3 region has 16 residues. Germline V gene sequence: CDR1 SNHLY, CDR2 FYNNEI. This CDR3 is CASPLSTNPGTDTQYF. CDR3 nucleotides: TGTGCCAGTCCCCTGAGCACTAACCCGGGCACAGATACGCAGTATTTT.